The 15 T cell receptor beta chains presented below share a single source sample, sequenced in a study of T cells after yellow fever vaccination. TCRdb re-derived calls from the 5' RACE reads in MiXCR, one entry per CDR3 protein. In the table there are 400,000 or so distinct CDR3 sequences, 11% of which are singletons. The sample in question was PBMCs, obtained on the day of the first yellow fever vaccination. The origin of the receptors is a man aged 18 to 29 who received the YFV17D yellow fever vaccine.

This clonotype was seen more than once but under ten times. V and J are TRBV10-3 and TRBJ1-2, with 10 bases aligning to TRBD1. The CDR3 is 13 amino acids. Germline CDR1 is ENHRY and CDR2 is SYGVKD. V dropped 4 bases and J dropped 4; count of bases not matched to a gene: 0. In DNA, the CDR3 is TGTGCCATCAGTGGGACAGGGGGCTATGGCTACACCTTC. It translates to CAISGTGGYGYTF.

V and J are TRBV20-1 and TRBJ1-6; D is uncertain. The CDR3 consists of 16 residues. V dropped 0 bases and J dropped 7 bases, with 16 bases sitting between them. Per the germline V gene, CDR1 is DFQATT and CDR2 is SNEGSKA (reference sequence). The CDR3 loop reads CSARDLKGLINSPLHF. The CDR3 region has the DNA TGCAGTGCTAGAGATCTGAAGGGCCTAATAAATTCACCCCTCCACTTT.

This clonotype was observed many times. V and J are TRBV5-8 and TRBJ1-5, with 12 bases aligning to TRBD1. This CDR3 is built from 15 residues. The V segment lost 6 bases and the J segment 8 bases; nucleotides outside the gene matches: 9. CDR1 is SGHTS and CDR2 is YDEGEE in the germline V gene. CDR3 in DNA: TGTGCCAGCAATCGGGACAGGGGGCGTTCGAAGCCCCAGCATTTT. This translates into CASNRDRGRSKPQHF.

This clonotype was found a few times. The CDR3 spells CASSLIWGPQHF. As DNA, the CDR3 is TGTGCCAGCAGCTTGATCTGGGGGCCCCAGCATTTT. The V call is TRBV7-9, the J call TRBJ1-5, with D unresolved. V was shortened by 3 bases and J by 9 bases, with 9 bases between the two germline ends. The CDR3 has 12 amino acids. CDR1 is SEHNR and CDR2 is FQNEAQ in the germline V gene (reference sequence).

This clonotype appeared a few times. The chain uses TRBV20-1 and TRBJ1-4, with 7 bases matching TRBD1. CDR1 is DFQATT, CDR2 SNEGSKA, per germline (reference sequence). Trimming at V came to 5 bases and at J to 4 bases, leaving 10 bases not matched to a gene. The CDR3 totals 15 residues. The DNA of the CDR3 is TGCAGTGCTCCTAATACAGGGGCATTTAATGAAAAACTGTTTTTT. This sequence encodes CSAPNTGAFNEKLFF.

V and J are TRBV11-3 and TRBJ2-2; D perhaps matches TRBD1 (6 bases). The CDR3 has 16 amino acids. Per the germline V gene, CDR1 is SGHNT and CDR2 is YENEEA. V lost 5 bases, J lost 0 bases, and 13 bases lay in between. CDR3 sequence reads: CASSAPGTTNTGELFF. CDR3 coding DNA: TGTGCCAGCAGCGCACCCGGGACAACGAACACCGGGGAGCTGTTTTTT.

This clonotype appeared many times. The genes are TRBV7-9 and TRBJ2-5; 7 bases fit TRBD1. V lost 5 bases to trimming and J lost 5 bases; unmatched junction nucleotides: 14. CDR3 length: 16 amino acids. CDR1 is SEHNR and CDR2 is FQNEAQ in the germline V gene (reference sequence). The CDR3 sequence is CASSGRRDSDEETQYF. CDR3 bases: TGTGCCAGCAGCGGACGACGGGACAGCGACGAGGAGACCCAGTACTTC.

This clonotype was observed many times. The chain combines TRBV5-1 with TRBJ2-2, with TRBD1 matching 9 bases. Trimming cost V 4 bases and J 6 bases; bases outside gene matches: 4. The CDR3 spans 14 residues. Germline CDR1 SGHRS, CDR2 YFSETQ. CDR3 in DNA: TGCGCCAGCAGCGACACAGGGGGCTCCGGGGAGCTGTTTTTT. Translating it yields CASSDTGGSGELFF.

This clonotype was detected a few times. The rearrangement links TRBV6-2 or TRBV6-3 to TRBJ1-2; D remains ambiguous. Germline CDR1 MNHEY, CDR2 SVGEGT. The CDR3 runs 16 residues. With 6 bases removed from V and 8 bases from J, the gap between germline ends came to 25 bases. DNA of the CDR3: TGTGCCAGCAGAGCAATTGTTTTCATACAAGCGGACGGCTACACCTTC. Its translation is CASRAIVFIQADGYTF.

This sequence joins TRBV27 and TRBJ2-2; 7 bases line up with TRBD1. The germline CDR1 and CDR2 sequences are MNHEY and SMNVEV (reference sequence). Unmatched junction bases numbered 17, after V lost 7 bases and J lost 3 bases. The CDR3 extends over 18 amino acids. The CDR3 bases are TGTGCCAGCACCTTACTCGGGACAGCGACCCGCGACACCGGGGAGCTGTTTTTT. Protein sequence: CASTLLGTATRDTGELFF.

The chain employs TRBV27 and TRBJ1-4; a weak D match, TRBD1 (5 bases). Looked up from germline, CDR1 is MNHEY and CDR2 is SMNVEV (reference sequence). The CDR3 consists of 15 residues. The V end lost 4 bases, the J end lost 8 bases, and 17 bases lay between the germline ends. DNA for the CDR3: TGTGCCAGCAGTTCCGGGGGAGCCGGAGGCGAAAAACTGTTTTTT. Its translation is CASSSGGAGGEKLFF.

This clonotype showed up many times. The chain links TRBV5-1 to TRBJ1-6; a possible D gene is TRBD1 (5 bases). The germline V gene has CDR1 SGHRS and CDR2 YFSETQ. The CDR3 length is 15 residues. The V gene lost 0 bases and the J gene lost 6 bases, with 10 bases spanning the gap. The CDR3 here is CASSLEWTSNSPLHF. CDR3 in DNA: TGCGCCAGCAGCTTGGAGTGGACAAGTAATTCACCCCTCCACTTT.

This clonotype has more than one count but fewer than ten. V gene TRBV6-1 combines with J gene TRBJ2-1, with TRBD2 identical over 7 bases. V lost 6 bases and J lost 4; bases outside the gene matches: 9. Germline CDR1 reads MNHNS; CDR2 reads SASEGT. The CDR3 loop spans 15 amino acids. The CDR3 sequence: CASRPKRGLYNEQFF. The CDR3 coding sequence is TGTGCCAGCAGACCCAAGCGGGGACTTTACAATGAGCAGTTCTTC.

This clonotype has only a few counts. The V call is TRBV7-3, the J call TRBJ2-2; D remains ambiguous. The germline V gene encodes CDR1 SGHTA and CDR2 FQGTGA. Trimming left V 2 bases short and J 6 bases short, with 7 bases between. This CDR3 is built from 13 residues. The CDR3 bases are TGTGCCAGCAGCTTATTACCGGCCGGGGAGCTGTTTTTT. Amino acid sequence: CASSLLPAGELFF.

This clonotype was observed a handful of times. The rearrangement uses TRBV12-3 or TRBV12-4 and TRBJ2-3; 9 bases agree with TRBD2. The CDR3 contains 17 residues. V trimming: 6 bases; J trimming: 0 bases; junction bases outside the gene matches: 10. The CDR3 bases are TGTGCCAGCAGCGCATCAGCGGGGGGCTTTAGCACAGATACGCAGTATTTT. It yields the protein CASSASAGGFSTDTQYF.